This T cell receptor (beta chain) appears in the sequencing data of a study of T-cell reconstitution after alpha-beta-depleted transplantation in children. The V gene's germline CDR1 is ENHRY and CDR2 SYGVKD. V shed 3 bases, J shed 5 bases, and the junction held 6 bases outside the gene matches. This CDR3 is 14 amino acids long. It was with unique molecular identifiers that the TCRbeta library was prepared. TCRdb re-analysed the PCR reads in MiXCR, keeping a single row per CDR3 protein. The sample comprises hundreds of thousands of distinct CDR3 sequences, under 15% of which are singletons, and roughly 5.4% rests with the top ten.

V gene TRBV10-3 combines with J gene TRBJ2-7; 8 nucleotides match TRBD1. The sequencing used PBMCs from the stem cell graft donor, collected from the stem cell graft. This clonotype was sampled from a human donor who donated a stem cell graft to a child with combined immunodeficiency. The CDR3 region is CAISDRDRFHEQYF. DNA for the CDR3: TGTGCCATCAGTGACCGGGACAGGTTCCACGAGCAGTACTTC.